This T cell receptor beta chain was captured by sequencing in a study of glioma-infiltrating T cells. Amplification of TCR alpha and beta CDR3 regions from RNA used iRepertoire nested multiplex PCR. A single record per CDR3 protein comes from TCRdb applying MiXCR to the multiplex PCR reads. The table includes about 400,000 distinct CDR3 sequences, more than 35% detected once. There are a few counts of this clonotype. Losses at the gene ends were 4 bases for V and 0 bases for J; bases not matched to a gene: 15. CDR3 length: 19 amino acids. The sequenced material came from glioma tissue, nonneoplastic brain tissue, or PBMCs (not recorded which). This chain uses TRBV12-3 or TRBV12-4 with TRBJ2-4; 7 bases align to TRBD2. This sequence originates from a human donor with low-grade glioma or glioblastoma, undergoing nonglioma brain surgery, or in good health (not recorded which). CDR3 coding DNA: TGTGCCAGCAGTTCCCGACTAGCCGCCGATGCTCTAGCCAAAAACATTCAGTACTTC. Translating gives CASSSRLAADALAKNIQYF.